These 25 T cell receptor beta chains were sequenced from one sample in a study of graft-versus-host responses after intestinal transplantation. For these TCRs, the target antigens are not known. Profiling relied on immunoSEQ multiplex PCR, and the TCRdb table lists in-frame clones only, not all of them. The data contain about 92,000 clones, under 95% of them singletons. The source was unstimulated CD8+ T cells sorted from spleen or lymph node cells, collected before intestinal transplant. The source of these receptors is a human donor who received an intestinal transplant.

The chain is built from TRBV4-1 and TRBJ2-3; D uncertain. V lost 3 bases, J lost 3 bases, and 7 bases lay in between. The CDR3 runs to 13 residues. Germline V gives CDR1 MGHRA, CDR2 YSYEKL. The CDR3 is CASSQLWTDTQYF. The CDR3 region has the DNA TGCGCCAGCAGCCAGTTGTGGACAGATACGCAGTATTTT.

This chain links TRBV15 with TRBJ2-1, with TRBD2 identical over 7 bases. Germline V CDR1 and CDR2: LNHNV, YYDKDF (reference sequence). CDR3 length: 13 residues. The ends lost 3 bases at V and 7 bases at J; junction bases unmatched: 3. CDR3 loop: CATSSGGGNEQFF. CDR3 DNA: TGTGCCACCAGCAGTGGGGGGGGAAATGAGCAGTTCTTC. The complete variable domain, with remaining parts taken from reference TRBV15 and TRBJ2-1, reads DAMVIQNPRYQVTQFGKPVTLSCSQTLNHNVMYWYQQKSSQAPKLLFHYYDKDFNNEADTPDNFQSRRPNTSFCFLDIRSPGLGDTAMYLCATSSGGGNEQFFGPGTRLTVL.

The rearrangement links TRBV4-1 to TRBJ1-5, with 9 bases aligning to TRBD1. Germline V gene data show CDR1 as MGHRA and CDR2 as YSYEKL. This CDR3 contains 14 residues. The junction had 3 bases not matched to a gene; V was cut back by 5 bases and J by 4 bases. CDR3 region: CASSKGQGNQPQHF. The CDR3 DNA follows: TGCGCCAGCAGCAAAGGACAGGGGAATCAGCCCCAGCATTTT.

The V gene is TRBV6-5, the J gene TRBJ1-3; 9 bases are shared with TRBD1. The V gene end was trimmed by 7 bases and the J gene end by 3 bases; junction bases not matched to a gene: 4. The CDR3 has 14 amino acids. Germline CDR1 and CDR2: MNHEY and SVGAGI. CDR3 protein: CASTHRGHGNTIYF. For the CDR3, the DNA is TGTGCCAGCACCCACAGGGGGCATGGAAACACCATATATTTT.

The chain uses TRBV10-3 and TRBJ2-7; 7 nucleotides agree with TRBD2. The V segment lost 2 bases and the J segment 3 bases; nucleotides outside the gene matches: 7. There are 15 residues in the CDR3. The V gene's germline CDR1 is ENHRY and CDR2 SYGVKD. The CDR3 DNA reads TGTGCCATCAGTGAGGGGGGGGAGCTGAGCTACGAGCAGTACTTC. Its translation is CAISEGGELSYEQYF.

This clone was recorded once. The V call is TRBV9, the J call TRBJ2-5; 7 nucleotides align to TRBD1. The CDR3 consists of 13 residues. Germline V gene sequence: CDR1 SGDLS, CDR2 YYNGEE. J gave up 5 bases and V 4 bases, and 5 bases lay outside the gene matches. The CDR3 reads CASSIEGAETQYF. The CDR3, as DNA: TGTGCCAGCAGCATCGAGGGGGCTGAGACCCAGTACTTC.

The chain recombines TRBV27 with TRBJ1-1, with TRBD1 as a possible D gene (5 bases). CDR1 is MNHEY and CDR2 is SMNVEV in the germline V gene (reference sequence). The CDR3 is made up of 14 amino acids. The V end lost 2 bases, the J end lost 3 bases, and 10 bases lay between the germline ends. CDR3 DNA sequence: TGTGCCAGCAGTTTAAGCAGGGTGGACACTGAAGCTTTCTTT. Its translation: CASSLSRVDTEAFF.

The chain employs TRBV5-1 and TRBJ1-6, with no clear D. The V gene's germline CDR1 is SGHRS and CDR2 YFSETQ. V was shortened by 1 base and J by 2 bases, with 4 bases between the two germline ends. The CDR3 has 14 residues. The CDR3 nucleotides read TGCGCCAGCAGCTTGACAGCCTATAATTCACCCCTCCACTTT. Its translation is CASSLTAYNSPLHF.

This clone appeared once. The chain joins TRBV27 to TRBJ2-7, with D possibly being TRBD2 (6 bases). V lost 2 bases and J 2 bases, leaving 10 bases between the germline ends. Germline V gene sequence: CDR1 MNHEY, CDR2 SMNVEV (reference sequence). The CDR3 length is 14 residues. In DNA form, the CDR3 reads TGTGCCAGCAGTTTAACGGGAGACCCCTACGAGCAGTACTTC. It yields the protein CASSLTGDPYEQYF.

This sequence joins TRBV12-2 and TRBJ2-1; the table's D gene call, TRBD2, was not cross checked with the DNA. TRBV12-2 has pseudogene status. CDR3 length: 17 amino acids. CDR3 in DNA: TGTGCAAGTCGCTCGACTAGCGGGGGACTTAATTACAATGAGCAGTTCTTC. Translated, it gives CASRSTSGGLNYNEQFF.

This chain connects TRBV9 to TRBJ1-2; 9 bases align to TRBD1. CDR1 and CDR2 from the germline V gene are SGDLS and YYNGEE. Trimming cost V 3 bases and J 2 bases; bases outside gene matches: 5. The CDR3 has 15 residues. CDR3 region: CASSASGTGNYGYTF. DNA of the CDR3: TGTGCCAGCAGCGCCTCCGGGACAGGGAACTATGGCTACACCTTC.

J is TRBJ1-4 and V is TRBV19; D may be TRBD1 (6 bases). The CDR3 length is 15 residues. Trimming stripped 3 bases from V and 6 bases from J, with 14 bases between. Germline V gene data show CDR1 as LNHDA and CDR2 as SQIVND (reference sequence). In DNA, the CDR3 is TGTGCCAGTAGTATCGGGGCAGGGGTAGATGAAAAACTGTTTTTT. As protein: CASSIGAGVDEKLFF.

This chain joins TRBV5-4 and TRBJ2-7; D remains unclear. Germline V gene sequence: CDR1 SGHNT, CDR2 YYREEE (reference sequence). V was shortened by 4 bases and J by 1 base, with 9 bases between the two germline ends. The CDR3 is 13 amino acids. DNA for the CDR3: TGTGCCAGCAGCGCCGCAACTTCCTACGAGCAGTACTTC. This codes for CASSAATSYEQYF.

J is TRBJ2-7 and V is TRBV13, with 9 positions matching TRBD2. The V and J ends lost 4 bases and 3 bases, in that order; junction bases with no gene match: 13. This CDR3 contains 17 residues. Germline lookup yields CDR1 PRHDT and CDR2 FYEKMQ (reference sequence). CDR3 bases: TGTGCCAGCAGCTCGACAGGAAGCGGGGGGCCTATCTACGAGCAGTACTTC. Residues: CASSSTGSGGPIYEQYF.

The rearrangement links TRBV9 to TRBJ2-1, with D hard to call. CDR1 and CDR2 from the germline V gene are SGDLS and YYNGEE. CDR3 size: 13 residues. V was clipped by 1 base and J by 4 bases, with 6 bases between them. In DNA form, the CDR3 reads TGTGCCAGCAGCGTATCTGGATACAATGAGCAGTTCTTC. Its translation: CASSVSGYNEQFF.

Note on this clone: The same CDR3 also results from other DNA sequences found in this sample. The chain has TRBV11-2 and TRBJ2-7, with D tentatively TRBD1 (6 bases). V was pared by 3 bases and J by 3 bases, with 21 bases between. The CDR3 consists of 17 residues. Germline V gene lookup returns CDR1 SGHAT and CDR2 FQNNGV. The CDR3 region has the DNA TGTGCCAGCAGCTTCGCATTATTTTCGACAGGTTGCTACGAGCAGTACTTC. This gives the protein CASSFALFSTGCYEQYF.

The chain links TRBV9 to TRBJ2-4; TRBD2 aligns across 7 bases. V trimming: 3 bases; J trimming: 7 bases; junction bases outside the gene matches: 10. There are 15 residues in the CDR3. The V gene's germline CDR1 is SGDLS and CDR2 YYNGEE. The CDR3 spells CASSGGGGAGNIQYF. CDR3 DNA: TGTGCCAGCAGCGGGGGGGGAGGGGCCGGGAACATTCAGTACTTC. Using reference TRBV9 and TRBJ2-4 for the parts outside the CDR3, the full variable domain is DSGVTQTPKHLITATGQRVTLRCSPRSGDLSVYWYQQSLDQGLQFLIQYYNGEERAKGNILERFSAQQFPDLHSELNLSSLELGDSALYFCASSGGGGAGNIQYFGAGTRLSVL.

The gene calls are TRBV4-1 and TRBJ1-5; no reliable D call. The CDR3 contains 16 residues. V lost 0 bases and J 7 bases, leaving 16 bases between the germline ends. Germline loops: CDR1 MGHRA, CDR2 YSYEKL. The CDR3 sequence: CASSQDHRRGSQPQHF. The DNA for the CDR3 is TGCGCCAGCAGCCAAGACCACCGTAGAGGTTCCCAGCCCCAGCATTTT.

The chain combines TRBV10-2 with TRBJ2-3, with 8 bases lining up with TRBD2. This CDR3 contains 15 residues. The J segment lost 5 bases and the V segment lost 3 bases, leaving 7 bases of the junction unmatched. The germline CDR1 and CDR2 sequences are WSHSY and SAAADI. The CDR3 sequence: CASSDFGGGQDTQYF. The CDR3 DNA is TGCGCCAGCAGTGATTTCGGGGGGGGTCAAGATACGCAGTATTTT.

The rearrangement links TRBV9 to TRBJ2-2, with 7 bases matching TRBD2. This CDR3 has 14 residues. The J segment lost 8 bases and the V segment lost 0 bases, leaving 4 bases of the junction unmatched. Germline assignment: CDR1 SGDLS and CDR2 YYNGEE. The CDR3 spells CASSVVELAGELFF. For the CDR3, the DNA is TGTGCCAGCAGCGTAGTTGAACTAGCGGGGGAGCTGTTTTTT.

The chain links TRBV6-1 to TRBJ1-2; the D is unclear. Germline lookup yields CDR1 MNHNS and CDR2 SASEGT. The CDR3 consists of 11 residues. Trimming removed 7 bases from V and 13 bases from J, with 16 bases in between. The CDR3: CASKVREPVTF. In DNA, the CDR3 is TGTGCCAGCAAAGTCCGGGAACCGGTCACCTTC.

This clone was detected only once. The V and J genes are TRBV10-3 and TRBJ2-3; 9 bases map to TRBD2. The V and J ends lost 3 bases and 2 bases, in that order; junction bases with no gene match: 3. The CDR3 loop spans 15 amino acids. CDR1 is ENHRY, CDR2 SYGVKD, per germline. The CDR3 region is CAISDEREVTDTQYF. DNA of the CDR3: TGTGCCATCAGTGATGAGCGGGAGGTCACAGATACGCAGTATTTT.

CDR3 residues: CASSQFRLSYNEQFF. CDR3 DNA: TGCGCCAGCAGCCAATTTAGGCTCTCCTACAATGAGCAGTTCTTC. This chain joins TRBV4-1 and TRBJ2-1, with D unclear. V was trimmed by 2 bases and J by 0 bases, leaving 8 bases between them. CDR1 MGHRA and CDR2 YSYEKL come from the germline V gene. The CDR3 is made up of 15 amino acids.

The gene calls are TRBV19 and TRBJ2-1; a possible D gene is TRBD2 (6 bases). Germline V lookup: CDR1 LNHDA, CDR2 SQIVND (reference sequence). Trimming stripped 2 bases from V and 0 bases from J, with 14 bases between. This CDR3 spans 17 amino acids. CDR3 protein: CASSIMWVADSYNEQFF. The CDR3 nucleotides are TGTGCCAGTAGTATAATGTGGGTAGCGGACTCCTACAATGAGCAGTTCTTC. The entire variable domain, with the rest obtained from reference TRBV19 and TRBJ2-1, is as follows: DGGITQSPKYLFRKEGQNVTLSCEQNLNHDAMYWYRQDPGQGLRLIYYSQIVNDFQKGDIAEGYSVSREKKESFPLTVTSAQKNPTAFYLCASSIMWVADSYNEQFFGPGTRLTVL.

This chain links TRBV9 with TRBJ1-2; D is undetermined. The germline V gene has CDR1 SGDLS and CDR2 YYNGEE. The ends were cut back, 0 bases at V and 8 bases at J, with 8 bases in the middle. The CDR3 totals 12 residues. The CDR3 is CASSVGANGYTF. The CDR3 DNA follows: TGTGCCAGCAGCGTAGGGGCTAACGGCTACACCTTC.